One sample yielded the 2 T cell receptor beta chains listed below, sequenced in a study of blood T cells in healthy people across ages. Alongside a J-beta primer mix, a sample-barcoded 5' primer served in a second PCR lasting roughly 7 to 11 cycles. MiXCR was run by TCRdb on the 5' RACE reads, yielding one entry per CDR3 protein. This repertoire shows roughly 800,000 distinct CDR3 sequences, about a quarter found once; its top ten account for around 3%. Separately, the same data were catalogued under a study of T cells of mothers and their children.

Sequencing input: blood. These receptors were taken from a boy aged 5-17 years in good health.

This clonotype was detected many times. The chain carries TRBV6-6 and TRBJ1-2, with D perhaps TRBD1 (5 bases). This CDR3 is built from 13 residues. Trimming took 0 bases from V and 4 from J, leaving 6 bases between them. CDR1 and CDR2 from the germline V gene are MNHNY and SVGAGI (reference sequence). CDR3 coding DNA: TGTGCCAGCAGTTACTCGGGGGGCTATGGCTACACCTTC. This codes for CASSYSGGYGYTF.

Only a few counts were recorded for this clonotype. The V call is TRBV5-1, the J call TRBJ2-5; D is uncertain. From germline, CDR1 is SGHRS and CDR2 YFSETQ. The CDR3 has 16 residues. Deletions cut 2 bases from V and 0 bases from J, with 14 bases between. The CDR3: CASSFYPLLYQETQYF. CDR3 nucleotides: TGCGCCAGCAGCTTTTATCCTCTATTATACCAAGAGACCCAGTACTTC.